These 27 T cell receptor beta chains were all obtained from the same sample, sequenced in a study of T cell clonality in common variable immunodeficiency. Libraries were prepared by immunoSEQ multiplex PCR; TCRdb keeps only in-frame clonotypes and omits some of them. This set yields about 35,000 clones and no singletons; the top ten hold 8% to 10%. Material for sequencing was peripheral blood mononuclear cells. The receptors derive from a person aged 18 to 75 in good health.

This clone was observed at least ten times. The read ends 3 residues before the CDR3 terminus; that terminus is restored from the germline J gene. This rearrangement joins TRBV6-1 to TRBJ2-7; 11 bases are a match to TRBD1. The CDR3 loop spans 14 amino acids. The V gene's germline CDR1 is MNHNS and CDR2 SASEGT. V trimming: 1 base; J trimming: 6 bases; junction bases outside the gene matches: 2. The DNA read from the CDR3 is TGTGCCAGCAGTGAAGGGACAGGGGGCCGCGAG. Its protein is CASSEGTGGRE. The entire CDR3 protein is CASSEGTGGREQYF.

In the case of this clone: The read gets to within 3 residues of the CDR3 end, and the germline J gene fills in the rest. This chain joins TRBV2 and TRBJ1-2, with D possibly matching TRBD1 (6 bases). V lost 7 bases to trimming and J lost 2 bases, with 23 bases between them. The CDR3 is made up of 17 amino acids. Germline values: CDR1 SNHLY, CDR2 FYNNEI. The CDR3: CASTRKPQSGGNYGYTF. Incomplete CDR3 DNA: TGTGCCAGCACTCGAAAGCCTCAGTCGGGGGGCAACTATGGC.

This clone occurred many times. The CDR3 goes on 3 residues after the read ends, and that part is filled in from the germline J gene. V and J are TRBV4-1 and TRBJ2-1; 7 positions agree with TRBD1. CDR1 and CDR2 from the germline V gene are MGHRA and YSYEKL. J was trimmed by 7 bases and V by 0 bases; bases with no gene match: 12. The CDR3 runs to 17 residues. The sequenced part of the CDR3 DNA is TGCGCCAGCAGCCAAGAATCAGGAGGCCCCAGGGGGAATGAG. It yields the protein CASSQESGGPRGNE. The whole CDR3 is CASSQESGGPRGNEQFF.

This clone was seen many times. The read terminates 3 residues before the CDR3 end, so the remaining end is supplied by the germline J gene. V and J are TRBV12-3 or TRBV12-4 and TRBJ1-1; maybe TRBD1 (6 bases). The CDR3 loop spans 13 amino acids. The CDR3 DNA, read in part, is TGTGCCAGCATCCCGTCGGGGGGCGCCGAG. Translated: CASIPSGGAE. The full CDR3 reads CASIPSGGAEAFF.

This clone was seen ten or more times. The read falls 3 residues short of the CDR3 end, and the missing part is taken from the germline J gene. The genes are TRBV5-1 and TRBJ2-7; 10 bases are shared with TRBD2. With V trimmed by 4 bases and J by 0 bases, 4 bases remained unmatched. Per germline, CDR1 SGHRS and CDR2 YFSETQ. The CDR3 loop spans 15 amino acids. CDR3 in amino acids: CASSISGGNSYEQYF. CDR3 DNA, as far as it was read: TGCGCCAGCAGCATTAGCGGGGGGAACTCCTACGAG.

This clone has ten or more counts. The CDR3 goes on 3 residues after the read ends, and that part is filled in from the germline J gene. The chain couples TRBV6-1 to TRBJ2-3; 7 positions match TRBD1. V dropped 4 bases and J dropped 2; count of bases not matched to a gene: 3. This CDR3 region has 14 residues. The germline gives CDR1 MNHNS, CDR2 SASEGT. The CDR3 bases that were read are TGTGCCAGCAGTGCTACAGGGGACACAGATACG. Its translation is CASSATGDTDT. The whole CDR3 reads CASSATGDTDTQYF.

This clone was seen ten or more times. The read comes to an end 3 residues before the CDR3 does, leaving the germline J gene to fill in the end. This chain uses TRBV5-4 with TRBJ2-5, with 12 bases identical to TRBD2. The CDR3 spans 15 residues. Trimming took 3 bases from V and 4 from J; bases not matched to a gene: 4. The V gene's germline CDR1 is SGHNT and CDR2 YYREEE (reference sequence). The CDR3 bases that were read are TGTGCCAGCAGCTCGCTGACTAGCGGGAGAGAGACC. Its protein product is CASSSLTSGRET. The whole CDR3 reads CASSSLTSGRETQYF.

In this sample, this clone turned up many times. CDR3 DNA (partial): TGTGCCAGCGTCTTCGGGTACGAG. It encodes CASVFGYE. In full, the CDR3 reads CASVFGYEQYF. V is TRBV2 and J is TRBJ2-7; D remains unclear. The read comes to an end 3 residues before the CDR3 does, leaving the germline J gene to fill in the end. Per germline, CDR1 SNHLY and CDR2 FYNNEI. The CDR3 consists of 11 residues. V was shortened by 8 bases and J by 4 bases, with 9 bases between the two germline ends. The full variable domain, in which reference TRBV2 and TRBJ2-7 provide the parts outside the CDR3, is EPEVTQTPSHQVTQMGQEVILRCVPISNHLYFYWYRQILGQKVEFLVSFYNNEISEKSEIFDDQFSVERPDGSNFTLKIRSTKLEDSAMYFCASVFGYEQYFGPGTRLTVT.

This clone was detected a few times. This is likely an artifact of a read error, given a far larger clone one base away. The CDR3 extends 3 residues past the end of the read, so its final part is completed from the germline J gene. The V gene is TRBV19, the J gene TRBJ1-2; 7 nucleotides line up with TRBD1. In germline, CDR1 is LNHDA, CDR2 SQIVND (reference sequence). CDR3 size: 17 residues. V was pared by 7 bases and J by 5 bases, with 19 bases of the junction left unmatched. The sequenced part of the CDR3 DNA is TGTGCCAGTACCGACGAGGACAGGACCGACGGGGGATATGGC. It encodes CASTDEDRTDGGYG. The CDR3 in its entirety is CASTDEDRTDGGYGYTF.

In this sample, this clone turned up many times. The CDR3 end falls 3 residues outside the read, so it is completed with the germline J gene. The V and J genes are TRBV5-1 and TRBJ2-1; TRBD2 aligns across 8 bases. Trimming removed 1 base from V and 8 bases from J; junction bases left unmatched: 8. This CDR3 is 15 amino acids long. Germline values: CDR1 SGHRS, CDR2 YFSETQ. The chain's CDR3 is CASSLPTSGRDEQFF. The CDR3 bases that were read are TGCGCCAGCAGCTTGCCCACTAGCGGACGTGATGAG.

This clone was counted at least ten times. Sequencing ends 3 residues short of the CDR3 end; the germline J gene provides the rest. The chain uses TRBV12-3 or TRBV12-4 and TRBJ2-3, with 8 bases matching TRBD2. V shed 6 bases and J 2 bases; nucleotides not matched to a gene: 4. The CDR3 runs 14 residues. Partial CDR3 DNA: TGTGCCAGCAGAACTAGCGGACCCACAGATACG. Residues: CASRTSGPTDT. The whole CDR3 sequence reads CASRTSGPTDTQYF.

This clone was counted many times. The CDR3 region is CASSERSDSYNEQFF. Partial CDR3 DNA: TGTGCCAGCAGTGAGCGTAGCGACTCCTACAATGAG. The J gene is TRBJ2-1, the V gene TRBV2, with D possibly being TRBD2 (5 bases). The DNA ends 3 residues before the CDR3 does, and the rest of the CDR3 is filled in from the germline J gene. Trimming pared 3 bases from V and 0 bases from J, leaving 9 bases between. Per the germline V gene, CDR1 is SNHLY and CDR2 is FYNNEI. The CDR3 has 15 amino acids.

This clone was counted ten times or more. With the read ending 3 residues before the CDR3 end, the germline J gene is used to fill in that end. This chain joins TRBV5-4 and TRBJ2-2; TRBD1 aligns across 9 bases. CDR1 is SGHNT and CDR2 is YYREEE in the germline V gene (reference sequence). The CDR3 loop spans 15 amino acids. CDR3 in amino acids: CASSNSGTGNEKLFF. The CDR3 DNA, read in part, is TGTGCCAGCAGCAATTCCGGGACAGGGAATGAAAAG.

By proportion, this clone is medium-sized. The read comes to an end 3 residues before the CDR3 does, leaving the germline J gene to fill in the end. V is TRBV10-3 and J is TRBJ2-7; 9 nucleotides line up with TRBD2. J was trimmed by 5 bases and V by 9 bases; bases with no gene match: 17. This CDR3 has 16 amino acids. From germline, CDR1 is ENHRY and CDR2 SYGVKD. CDR3 DNA, as far as it was read: TGTGCCATTACATTTTTAACGGGACTAGCTGGAAACGAG. It translates to CAITFLTGLAGNE. The whole CDR3 region reads CAITFLTGLAGNEQYF.

As regards this clone: From the germline J gene comes the end of the CDR3, since the read stops 3 residues before it. V gene TRBV7-9 combines with J gene TRBJ2-7, with D uncertain. The CDR3 runs to 12 residues. Germline loops: CDR1 SEHNR, CDR2 FQNEAQ (reference sequence). V was clipped by 0 bases and J by 4 bases, with 4 bases between them. The CDR3 sequence is CASSLARYEQYF. The sequenced part of the CDR3 DNA is TGTGCCAGCAGCTTAGCCCGGTACGAG.

This clone was counted many times. The CDR3 goes on 3 residues after the read ends, and that part is filled in from the germline J gene. The chain couples TRBV2 to TRBJ2-7, with 11 bases lining up with TRBD2. The ends lost 6 bases at V and 3 bases at J; junction bases unmatched: 7. The germline CDR1 and CDR2 sequences are SNHLY and FYNNEI. This CDR3 has 15 amino acids. The sequenced part of the CDR3 DNA is TGTGCCAGCAGCCCCGGGACTAGCGGATACTACGAG. Translating gives CASSPGTSGYYE. The full-length CDR3 reads as CASSPGTSGYYEQYF.

This clone was counted ten times or more. The read stops 3 residues short of the end of the CDR3; the missing end is completed from the germline J gene. The genes are TRBV19 and TRBJ2-3; the D gene could be TRBD1 or TRBD2 (5 bases each). In germline, CDR1 is LNHDA, CDR2 SQIVND (reference sequence). CDR3 length: 13 amino acids. The CDR3 sequence: CASSYDRGETQYF. CDR3 DNA (partial): TGTGCCAGTAGTTACGACAGAGGGGAGACG.

This clone has at least ten counts. The sequence runs out 3 residues before the end of the CDR3; the remainder is reconstructed from the germline J gene. The genes are TRBV11-3 and TRBJ2-7; D unresolved. The CDR3 runs to 11 residues. The germline V gene has CDR1 SGHNT and CDR2 YENEEA. The V end lost 5 bases, the J end lost 4 bases, and 6 bases lay between the germline ends. The DNA read from the CDR3 is TGTGCCAGCAGCGGGCTTTACGAG. Translation gives CASSGLYE. The complete CDR3 sequence is CASSGLYEQYF.

This clone was counted a few times. The missing CDR3 end, 3 residues past where the read stops, is filled in from the germline J gene. V and J are TRBV19 and TRBJ2-2, with D possibly TRBD1 on 7 matching bases. The CDR3 is 13 amino acids. Germline CDR1 LNHDA, CDR2 SQIVND (reference sequence). Here the CDR3 reads CASSITRGEKLFF. The covered CDR3 bases are TGTGCCAGTAGTATTACCAGGGGGGAAAAG.

This clone occurred many times. The sequenced fragment ends 3 residues before the CDR3 boundary, so the rest is inferred from the germline J gene. The chain links TRBV7-9 to TRBJ2-1, with a possible D match to TRBD2 (5 bases). This CDR3 contains 12 residues. Germline V gene data show CDR1 as SEHNR and CDR2 as FQNEAQ (reference sequence). CDR3 loop: CAELALDNEQFF. Partial CDR3 DNA: TGTGCGGAGCTAGCTTTGGACAATGAG.

At least ten counts were recorded for this clone. The read stops 3 residues short of the end of the CDR3; the missing end is completed from the germline J gene. The chain links TRBV10-1 to TRBJ2-2; 11 bases align to TRBD2. Germline CDR1 WNHNN, CDR2 SYGVQD (reference sequence). The CDR3 loop spans 16 amino acids. V dropped 4 bases and J dropped 4; count of bases not matched to a gene: 5. The sequenced CDR3 bases are TGCGCCAGCAGTGTGGGACTAGCGGATCTCACCGGGGAG. Protein: CASSVGLADLTGE. The whole CDR3 protein is CASSVGLADLTGELFF.

This clone was recorded many times. The read ends 3 residues shy of where the CDR3 ends; the end is completed using the germline J gene. The gene calls are TRBV30 and TRBJ1-2; TRBD1 might be the D (6 bases). The CDR3 extends over 12 amino acids. Germline CDR1 GTSNPN, CDR2 SVGIG (reference sequence). The chain's CDR3 is CAWSTGNYGYTF. CDR3 bases read: TGTGCCTGGAGTACAGGGAATTACGGC.

In its sample, this clone was seen a few times. The read is 3 residues too short to cover the CDR3 end, so that end is filled in from the germline J gene. The chain recombines TRBV18 with TRBJ1-6; 10 bases agree with TRBD1. Unmatched junction bases numbered 8, after V lost 4 bases and J lost 8 bases. Germline lookup yields CDR1 KGHSH and CDR2 LQKENI. This CDR3 has 16 amino acids. The covered CDR3 bases are TGTGCCAGCTCACTTGGTAGGGGGACAGGGGATTCACCC. Translating it yields CASSLGRGTGDSP. The whole CDR3 protein is CASSLGRGTGDSPLHF.

This clone was picked up many times. The read finishes 3 residues shy of the CDR3 end, and the germline J gene is used to complete it. Other DNA sequences in the same sample also yield this CDR3. The chain carries TRBV7-6 and TRBJ1-3; possibly TRBD1 for D (5 bases). The length of the CDR3 is 15 residues. Deletions cut 5 bases from V and 4 bases from J, with 15 bases between. Germline V gene sequence: CDR1 SGHVS, CDR2 FNYEAQ. The CDR3 region is CASSRGGGLGNTIYF. The CDR3 bases that were read are TGTGCCAGCAGCCGCGGGGGGGGGTTAGGAAACACC.

Ten or more counts support this clone. Read sequence stops 3 residues before the CDR3 end, and the germline J gene provides the missing end. V and J are TRBV5-1 and TRBJ2-7, with no clear D. Trimming stripped 2 bases from V and 1 base from J, with 13 bases between. The CDR3 contains 15 residues. From germline, CDR1 is SGHRS and CDR2 YFSETQ. CDR3 DNA, as far as it was read: TGCGCCAGCAGCTTATCCCCGACTCAATCCTACGAG. This sequence encodes CASSLSPTQSYE. The full CDR3 protein is CASSLSPTQSYEQYF. The full variable domain, its missing parts supplied by reference TRBV5-1 and TRBJ2-7, is KAGVTQTPRYLIKTRGQQVTLSCSPISGHRSVSWYQQTPGQGLQFLFEYFSETQRNKGNFPGRFSGRQFSNSRSEMNVSTLELGDSALYLCASSLSPTQSYEQYFGPGTRLTVT.

This clone appeared many times. The read terminates 3 residues before the CDR3 end, so the remaining end is supplied by the germline J gene. V is TRBV20-1 and J is TRBJ1-3; D gene unclear. The CDR3 runs 12 residues. V lost 0 bases and J lost 8, with 8 bases in between. Looked up from germline, CDR1 is DFQATT and CDR2 is SNEGSKA (reference sequence). The CDR3 bases that were read are TGCAGTGCTAGAGATCCAAGCGACACC. Protein sequence: CSARDPSDT. Given in full, the CDR3 is CSARDPSDTIYF.

This clone was counted many times. Relative to the germline gene, one junction end is altered; a read error may explain this. The read halts 3 residues ahead of the CDR3 end, with the missing end drawn from the germline J gene. This chain joins TRBV7-7 and TRBJ1-2; tentative D call: TRBD1 (5 bases). This CDR3 has 14 residues. The V gene's germline CDR1 is SSHAT and CDR2 FNYEAQ (reference sequence). The CDR3 spells CASSPFGGSDDYTF. The CDR3 bases that were read are TGTGCTAGCAGCCCCTTCGGGGGGAGCGATGAC.